This T cell receptor (beta chain) was identified in a study of response to subunit inactivated influenza vaccine. General observations from the study: Authors suggested each seasonal flu vaccination may recruit only limited numbers of new T cells.

In TCRdb, the RT-PCR reads were re-called with MiXCR into one record per CDR3 protein. The sample lists some 500,000 distinct CDR3 sequences, approximately 15% seen once, with 3% to 3.5% in the top ten. Deletions cut 1 base from V and 4 bases from J, with 14 bases between. Germline values: CDR1 SEHNR, CDR2 FQNEAQ (reference sequence). There are 16 residues in the CDR3. About this clonotype itself: What it recognizes is unknown.

The clonotype originates from a man between 50 and 75 years old who received an inactivated influenza vaccine. This chain connects TRBV7-9 to TRBJ1-3; D gene unclear. Here the sequenced sample was CD4+ T cells sorted from PBMCs, taken roughly 24 months after vaccination. CDR3 in DNA: TGTGCCAGCAGCTTAGAAGTCAGAGCTTTCGGAAACACCATATATTTT. Translation gives CASSLEVRAFGNTIYF.